Each of the 24 T cell receptor beta chains below was sequenced from the same sample in a study of shared clonotypes between healthy human individuals. Naive CD8 populations comprised CD45RO-negative cells positively selected for CCR7, excluding terminally differentiated effector memory CD45RA+ cells. Profiling relied on immunoSEQ multiplex PCR, and the TCRdb table lists in-frame clones only, not all of them. The table lists about 2.2 million clones, around 93% of them singletons, with approximately 1.6% in the top ten. Sample: naive CD8+ T cells from PBMCs. The receptors were sampled from a man between 18 and 35 years old in good health. Some clones in this sample may be carry-over from other donors' samples.

This clone occurred once. The chain combines TRBV4-3 with TRBJ1-1, with D possibly being TRBD1 (5 bases). Germline V lookup: CDR1 LGHNA, CDR2 YSLEER. With 0 bases removed from V and 11 bases from J, the gap between germline ends came to 19 bases. This CDR3 comprises 15 residues. The DNA of the CDR3 is TGCGCCAGCAGCCAAGATGGCCAGGGTCCTATGTGGGCTTTCTTT. This codes for CASSQDGQGPMWAFF.

V gene TRBV19 combines with J gene TRBJ2-1, with TRBD2 matching over 7 bases. The J segment lost 7 bases and the V segment lost 7 bases, leaving 7 bases of the junction unmatched. The CDR3 extends over 13 amino acids. Looked up from germline, CDR1 is LNHDA and CDR2 is SQIVND (reference sequence). The CDR3 region is CASTLFGGNEQFF. Here the CDR3 DNA reads TGTGCCAGTACCCTTTTCGGGGGGAATGAGCAGTTCTTC.

V and J are TRBV30 and TRBJ2-5, with 7 bases matching TRBD1. Germline values: CDR1 GTSNPN, CDR2 SVGIG (reference sequence). V shed 7 bases and J 4 bases; nucleotides not matched to a gene: 12. This CDR3 contains 14 residues. CDR3 nucleotide sequence: TGTGCCTCCTCGATACCGGGACAGCGAGAGACCCAGTACTTC. Protein: CASSIPGQRETQYF. Complete variable domain (other parts from reference TRBV30 and TRBJ2-5): SQTIHQWPATLVQPVGSPLSLECTVEGTSNPNLYWYRQAAGRGLQLLFYSVGIGQISSEVPQNLSASRPQDRQFILSSKKLLLSDSGFYLCASSIPGQRETQYFGPGTRLLVL.

This clone was observed a handful of times. The V call is TRBV4-1, the J call TRBJ1-5; no definite D call. Germline CDR1 reads MGHRA; CDR2 reads YSYEKL. The V end lost 1 base, the J end lost 6 bases, and 13 bases lay between the germline ends. This CDR3 comprises 15 residues. The CDR3 nucleotides are TGCGCCAGCAGCCAAGTTGGCAATCCGGCTCAGCCCCAGCATTTT. Protein product: CASSQVGNPAQPQHF.

A single count supports this clone. The V gene is TRBV4-1, the J gene TRBJ2-5; possible D gene TRBD1, 5 bases. Trimming took off 4 bases at V and 4 bases at J, with 13 bases between the two ends. The CDR3 runs to 14 residues. The germline gives CDR1 MGHRA, CDR2 YSYEKL. The CDR3 loop reads CASSRIRQGETQYF. Written as DNA, the CDR3 is TGCGCCAGCAGCCGGATCCGTCAGGGAGAGACCCAGTACTTC.

The gene calls are TRBV7-8 and TRBJ1-3, with 8 bases lining up with TRBD1. The V gene's germline CDR1 is SGHVS and CDR2 FQNEAQ. CDR3 length: 15 residues. V shed 5 bases and J 1 base; nucleotides not matched to a gene: 4. This chain's CDR3 is CASSIDRGSGNTIYF. CDR3 coding DNA: TGTGCCAGCAGCATCGACAGGGGTTCTGGAAACACCATATATTTT.

V and J are TRBV13 and TRBJ1-4; D is undetermined. This CDR3 has 13 residues. From germline, CDR1 is PRHDT and CDR2 FYEKMQ (reference sequence). Trimming removed 0 bases at V and 3 bases at J, with 2 bases between. CDR3 in amino acids: CASSLGSNEKLFF. CDR3 in DNA: TGTGCCAGCAGCTTAGGATCTAATGAAAAACTGTTTTTT.

V gene TRBV5-5 combines with J gene TRBJ1-2; possible D gene TRBD1, 6 bases. In germline, CDR1 is SGHKS, CDR2 YYEKEE (reference sequence). This CDR3 comprises 13 residues. V lost 4 bases and J lost 2, with 9 bases in between. The CDR3 DNA reads as TGTGCCAGCAGCCCGGACAGAAACTATGGCTACACCTTC. Its translation is CASSPDRNYGYTF.

The chain links TRBV5-8 to TRBJ2-7; the match to TRBD2 covers 9 bases. The CDR3 covers 19 residues. V gave up 5 bases and J gave up 2 bases; unmatched junction bases: 20. CDR1 SGHTS and CDR2 YDEGEE come from the germline V gene. The CDR3 spells CASSFSPGLALDLAYEQYF. As DNA, the CDR3 is TGTGCCAGCAGTTTCAGTCCGGGACTAGCTCTAGACCTCGCCTACGAGCAGTACTTC.

As regards this clone: The sample contains more than one DNA sequence encoding this CDR3. CDR3 sequence (DNA): TGTGCCAGCAGCCAAGATAGGAAGACCCAGTACTTC. Amino acid sequence: CASSQDRKTQYF. The J gene is TRBJ2-5, the V gene TRBV14, with D uncertain. Between the trimmed V and J ends, which lost 0 bases and 6 bases, there was a span of 5 bases. The CDR3 totals 12 residues. CDR1 is SGHDN and CDR2 is FVKESK in the germline V gene.

A single count supports this clone. The chain recombines TRBV5-1 with TRBJ2-7; D uncertain. The CDR3 extends over 14 amino acids. V shed 1 base and J shed 0 bases, with 8 bases lying between them. Germline CDR1 SGHRS, CDR2 YFSETQ. CDR3 in amino acids: CASSLNPSSYEQYF. CDR3 nucleotides: TGCGCCAGCAGCTTGAATCCTAGCTCCTACGAGCAGTACTTC.

Regarding this clone: Other DNA sequences from this sample encode an identical CDR3 as well. The chain has TRBV27 and TRBJ2-2; unclear D gene. The length of the CDR3 is 13 residues. V was trimmed by 3 bases and J by 7 bases, leaving 9 bases between them. Per germline, CDR1 MNHEY and CDR2 SMNVEV (reference sequence). This CDR3 is CASSFSGSGELFF. CDR3 nucleotides: TGTGCCAGCAGTTTTTCCGGAAGCGGGGAGCTGTTTTTT.

This clone was detected only once. This sequence joins TRBV10-1 and TRBJ2-3, with a weak D call TRBD1 (6 bases). Trimming removed 6 bases at V and 2 bases at J, with 15 bases between. From germline, CDR1 is WNHNN and CDR2 SYGVQD (reference sequence). The CDR3 consists of 15 residues. The CDR3 spells CASSPFRGPTDTQYF. CDR3 nucleotides: TGCGCCAGCAGCCCCTTCAGGGGCCCCACAGATACGCAGTATTTT.

This chain uses TRBV5-1 with TRBJ2-7; D is ambiguous. CDR1 is SGHRS and CDR2 is YFSETQ in the germline V gene. V lost 0 bases, J lost 1 base, and 11 bases lay in between. The CDR3 contains 15 residues. The CDR3 here is CASSLVLADSYEQYF. The CDR3 DNA reads TGCGCCAGCAGCTTGGTTTTGGCGGATTCCTACGAGCAGTACTTC.

This clone appeared once. The chain has TRBV4-1 and TRBJ1-4, with D perhaps TRBD1 (6 bases). CDR1 and CDR2 from the germline V gene are MGHRA and YSYEKL. V was trimmed by 0 bases and J by 8 bases, leaving 13 bases between them. The CDR3 runs 15 residues. This CDR3 reads CASSQESPRGEKLFF. CDR3 coding DNA: TGCGCCAGCAGCCAAGAGAGTCCGAGGGGGGAAAAACTGTTTTTT.

The rearrangement links TRBV29-1 to TRBJ1-3; the D gene is possibly TRBD1 (5 bases). V lost 7 bases to trimming and J lost 0 bases, with 16 bases between them. The CDR3 extends over 15 amino acids. Germline CDR1 is SQVTM and CDR2 is ANQGSEA. The CDR3 sequence: CSGTGAGPSGNTIYF. DNA for the CDR3: TGCAGCGGCACCGGGGCTGGGCCCTCTGGAAACACCATATATTTT.

The chain combines TRBV29-1 with TRBJ2-2; 7 nucleotides line up with TRBD1. This CDR3 has 15 residues. Germline loops: CDR1 SQVTM, CDR2 ANQGSEA. The junction had 11 bases not matched to a gene; V was cut back by 3 bases and J by 7 bases. CDR3 protein: CSVDNRQGGGGELFF. In DNA, the CDR3 is TGCAGCGTTGACAATCGACAGGGTGGAGGCGGGGAGCTGTTTTTT.

The V call is TRBV7-9, the J call TRBJ1-5, with TRBD1 identical over 9 bases. V shed 5 bases and J 7 bases; nucleotides not matched to a gene: 6. The CDR3 is made up of 14 amino acids. Germline assignment: CDR1 SEHNR and CDR2 FQNEAQ (reference sequence). The CDR3 sequence is CASSLTGGKQPQHF. CDR3 nucleotide sequence: TGTGCCAGCAGCCTGACAGGGGGTAAACAGCCCCAGCATTTT.

The table lists this clone with a count of one. The chain uses TRBV4-3 and TRBJ1-5; D is unclear. The germline gives CDR1 LGHNA, CDR2 YSLEER. The length of the CDR3 is 15 residues. V was pared by 1 base and J by 4 bases, with 11 bases between. CDR3 loop: CASSQVLAPNQPQHF. In DNA, the CDR3 is TGCGCCAGCAGCCAAGTTCTAGCCCCTAATCAGCCCCAGCATTTT.

The chain uses TRBV7-3 and TRBJ1-2; D is possibly TRBD1 (5 bases). CDR1 SGHTA and CDR2 FQGTGA come from the germline V gene. Trimming stripped 4 bases from V and 4 bases from J, with 16 bases between. The CDR3 is made up of 15 amino acids. Here the CDR3 reads CASSWDVRGSYGYTF. Written as DNA, the CDR3 is TGTGCCAGCAGCTGGGACGTGAGGGGCTCCTATGGCTACACCTTC.

The V call is TRBV7-9, the J call TRBJ2-7; a weak D match, TRBD1 (5 bases). V was pared by 10 bases and J by 2 bases, with 18 bases between. Germline CDR1 and CDR2: SEHNR and FQNEAQ (reference sequence). The CDR3 spans 14 residues. CDR3 nucleotide sequence: TGTGCCACACAGGACACCGCAGGCACCTACGAGCAGTACTTC. Residues: CATQDTAGTYEQYF.

The chain carries TRBV7-2 and TRBJ2-3, with TRBD2 matching 8 bases. The CDR3 runs 13 residues. Germline CDR1 and CDR2: SGHTA and FQGNSA. The J segment lost 9 bases and the V segment lost 1 base, leaving 3 bases of the junction unmatched. This CDR3 reads CASSLDGRETQYF. The CDR3 coding sequence is TGTGCCAGCAGCTTAGACGGGAGGGAAACGCAGTATTTT.

This clone has only one observation. The chain links TRBV25-1 to TRBJ1-3, with D possibly TRBD1 on 6 matching bases. Germline CDR1 is MGHDK and CDR2 is SYGVNS. Trimming removed 6 bases from V and 2 bases from J, with 17 bases in between. This CDR3 region has 16 residues. The CDR3 here is CASSTGGEATGNTIYF. CDR3 nucleotide sequence: TGTGCCAGCAGCACTGGGGGCGAAGCAACTGGAAACACCATATATTTT.

The chain is built from TRBV11-2 and TRBJ2-7; 7 bases align to TRBD1. The CDR3 contains 16 residues. V shed 1 base and J 2 bases; nucleotides not matched to a gene: 8. CDR1 is SGHAT, CDR2 FQNNGV, per germline. The CDR3 is CASSLVIGQGAYEQYF. In nucleotides, the CDR3 is TGTGCCAGCAGCTTAGTTATTGGGCAGGGGGCCTACGAGCAGTACTTC. Together with reference TRBV11-2 and TRBJ2-7, the CDR3 gives the full variable domain: EAGVAQSPRYKIIEKRQSVAFWCNPISGHATLYWYQQILGQGPKLLIQFQNNGVVDDSQLPKDRFSAERLKGVDSTLKIQPAKLEDSAVYLCASSLVIGQGAYEQYFGPGTRLTVT.